This T cell receptor (beta chain) emerged from a study of cytomegalovirus exposure and HLA in healthy donors. General study results and limits: Cytomegalovirus status was reportedly diagnosed by the classifier with high sensitivity and specificity. Analysis was carried out at a later point, and it linked a missense DCLRE1C variant to TCR beta V- and J-gene trimming. A later analysis showed that HLA-associated TCR beta chains had undergone more clonal expansion than equally common others.

The CDR3 is 14 residues long. The V gene's germline CDR1 is SGHRS and CDR2 YFSETQ. Deletions cut 4 bases from V and 8 bases from J, with 18 bases between. To note about this clone: Its antigen is not identified.

It was with 60 Vbeta and 13 Jbeta primers that the PCR ran. Using immunoSEQ multiplex PCR, the repertoire was profiled, and TCRdb retains in-frame clones only, with some absent. The repertoire holds roughly 200,000 clones, with around 70% as singletons. The rearrangement uses TRBV5-1 and TRBJ1-1; D is possibly TRBD1 (5 bases). The receptor comes from a middle-aged man in good health and CMV-seropositive. What was sequenced was PBMCs. The CDR3 DNA follows: TGCGCCAGCAGCGCCCGGGGGTTGGGGGGGGAAGCTTTCTTT. It codes for CASSARGLGGEAFF.